This record concerns one T cell receptor (beta chain) sequence. No antigen is known for it. Germline assignment: CDR1 DFQATT and CDR2 SNEGSKA (reference sequence). The CDR3 consists of 15 residues. V lost 0 bases to trimming and J lost 4 bases, with 15 bases between them. The data were taken from a study of CD8 T cells in ankylosing spondylitis. Study-wide results and limits: Matched ankylosing spondylitis synovial fluid reportedly showed significant enrichment of disease-linked clones.

As the method for making TCR beta libraries, quantitative 5'-RACE with molecular barcodes was used. TCRdb reprocessed the 5' RACE reads via MiXCR and lists one record per CDR3 protein. Among fewer than 250,000 distinct CDR3 sequences, roughly 32% were seen once, and the ten largest hold roughly 4%. This chain uses TRBV20-1 with TRBJ2-5; D is ambiguous. Sequencing input: blood, either unsorted or a sorted T cell fraction (not recorded which). This TCR came from a male donor with ankylosing spondylitis or in good health (not recorded which). The CDR3 is CSARDLGQQLETQYF. The CDR3 DNA sequence: TGCAGTGCTAGAGATCTAGGCCAGCAGCTAGAGACCCAGTACTTC.